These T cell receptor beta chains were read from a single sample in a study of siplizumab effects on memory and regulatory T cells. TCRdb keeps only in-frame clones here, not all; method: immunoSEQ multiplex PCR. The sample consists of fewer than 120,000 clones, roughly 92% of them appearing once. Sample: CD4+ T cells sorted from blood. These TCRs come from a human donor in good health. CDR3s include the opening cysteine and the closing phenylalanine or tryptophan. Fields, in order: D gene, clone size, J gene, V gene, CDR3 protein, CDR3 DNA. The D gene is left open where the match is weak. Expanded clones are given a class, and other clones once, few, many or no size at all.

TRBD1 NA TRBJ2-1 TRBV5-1 CASNGQGLNEQFF TGCGCCAGCAACGGACAGGGGTTAAATGAGCAGTTCTTC
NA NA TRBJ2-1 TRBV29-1 CSVAQGRNEQFF TGCAGCGTTGCACAGGGTAGGAATGAGCAGTTCTTC
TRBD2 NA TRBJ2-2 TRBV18 CASSPYPGGASGELFF TGTGCCAGCTCACCGTATCCCGGGGGGGCCTCCGGGGAGCTGTTTTTT
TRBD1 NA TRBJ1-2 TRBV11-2 CASSAGTASYGYTF TGTGCCAGCAGCGCCGGGACAGCTTCCTATGGCTACACCTTC
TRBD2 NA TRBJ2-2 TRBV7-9 CASSLAGNTGELFF TGTGCCAGCAGCCTAGCGGGGAACACCGGGGAGCTGTTTTTT
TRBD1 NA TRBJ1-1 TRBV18 CASNPPGQGSFF TGTGCCAGCAACCCCCCGGGACAGGGTTCTTTCTTT
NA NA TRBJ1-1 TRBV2 CASSESRSTEAFF TGTGCCAGCAGTGAATCACGTAGCACTGAAGCTTTCTTT
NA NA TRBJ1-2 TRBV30 CAWRPKAGGKNGYTF TGTGCCTGGAGGCCAAAGGCCGGGGGAAAGAATGGCTACACCTTC
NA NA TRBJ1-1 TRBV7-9 CASSPQGRPFMNTEAFF TGTGCCAGCAGCCCCCAGGGGCGCCCGTTCATGAACACTGAAGCTTTCTTT
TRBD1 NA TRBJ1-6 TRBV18 CASSPRTGESSPLHF TGTGCCAGCTCACCAAGAACAGGGGAGAGTTCACCCCTCCACTTT
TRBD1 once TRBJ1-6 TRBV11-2 CASSLGTGGNSPLHF TGTGCCAGCAGCTTAGGCACAGGGGGGAATTCACCCCTCCACTTT
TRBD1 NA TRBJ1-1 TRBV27 CASGQGALPNTEAFF TGTGCCAGCGGACAGGGGGCGCTTCCAAACACTGAAGCTTTCTTT
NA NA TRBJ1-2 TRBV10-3 CAIVGGGYGYTF TGTGCCATCGTTGGGGGTGGCTATGGCTACACCTTC
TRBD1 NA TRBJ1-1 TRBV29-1 CSVGSGTGVTEAFF TGCAGCGTTGGGTCCGGGACAGGGGTCACTGAAGCTTTCTTT
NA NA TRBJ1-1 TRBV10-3 CAISTGPGRVSTEAFF TGTGCCATCAGTACCGGGCCGGGCAGGGTTAGCACTGAAGCTTTCTTT
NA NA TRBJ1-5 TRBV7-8 CASSLEGSSNQPQHF TGTGCCAGCAGCTTAGAGGGGTCGTCGAATCAGCCCCAGCATTTT
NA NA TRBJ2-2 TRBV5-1 CASSLSTDNTGELFF TGCGCCAGCAGCTTGAGCACAGATAACACCGGGGAGCTGTTTTTT
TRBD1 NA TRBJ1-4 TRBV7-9 CASTRGEGEKLFF TGTGCCAGCACCAGGGGGGAAGGCGAAAAACTGTTTTTT
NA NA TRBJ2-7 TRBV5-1 CASSLGRRDEQYF TGCGCCAGCAGCTTGGGTCGCAGGGACGAGCAGTACTTC
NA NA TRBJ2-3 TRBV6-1 CASSGIGGPDTQYF TGTGCCAGCAGTGGGATTGGGGGGCCAGATACGCAGTATTTT
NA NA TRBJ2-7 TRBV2 CASSELYEQYF TGTGCCAGCAGTGAGTTGTACGAGCAGTACTTC